This entry lists 30 T cell receptor beta chains sequenced from one sample in a study of blood T cell repertoires in COVID-19. TCRdb's copy holds only in-frame clones and misses some; the assay was immunoSEQ multiplex PCR. The profile shows roughly 100,000 clones, 70% to 85% of them singletons. Sequenced input: peripheral blood. Every receptor here comes from a man aged 55 to 70 with active or convalescent COVID-19.

V is TRBV27 and J is TRBJ2-1; 13 positions match TRBD2. The CDR3 has 18 residues. In germline, CDR1 is MNHEY, CDR2 SMNVEV (reference sequence). V lost 2 bases and J lost 1; bases outside the gene matches: 5. The CDR3 DNA is TGTGCCAGCAGTTTAGAAGTGGGACTAGCGGGATCCTACAATGAGCAGTTCTTC. This gives the protein CASSLEVGLAGSYNEQFF.

The chain links TRBV27 to TRBJ2-1; 8 bases are a match to TRBD2. CDR3 length: 15 residues. The V gene end was trimmed by 4 bases and the J gene end by 6 bases; junction bases not matched to a gene: 8. Germline CDR1 and CDR2: MNHEY and SMNVEV (reference sequence). Here the CDR3 reads CASSSPGGRGNEQFF. The CDR3, as DNA: TGTGCCAGCAGTTCCCCGGGAGGGAGGGGCAATGAGCAGTTCTTC.

The chain is built from TRBV18 and TRBJ2-1, with 14 bases fitting TRBD2. Germline V gene data show CDR1 as KGHSH and CDR2 as LQKENI. The CDR3 spans 19 residues. After removal of 2 bases from V and 6 bases from J, the junction contained 12 bases not matched to a gene. The CDR3 spells CASSPVVIGTSGRPNEQFF. The CDR3 DNA reads TGTGCCAGCTCACCAGTGGTTATAGGGACTAGCGGGAGACCCAATGAGCAGTTCTTC.

This clone turned up a few times. The chain combines TRBV4-1 with TRBJ2-7; 10 nucleotides align to TRBD2. The CDR3 has 15 amino acids. With 0 bases clipped from V and 7 bases from J, the junction kept 6 bases outside the gene matches. Germline-derived CDR1 and CDR2 are MGHRA and YSYEKL. In DNA, the CDR3 is TGCGCCAGCAGCCAAGATCTAGCGGGAGCGCGGGAGCAGTACTTC. Its translation is CASSQDLAGAREQYF.

The gene calls are TRBV9 and TRBJ2-7, with 11 bases lining up with TRBD2. Germline CDR1 is SGDLS and CDR2 is YYNGEE. V was clipped by 1 base and J by 5 bases; unmatched bases: 8. The CDR3 covers 16 residues. The CDR3 coding sequence is TGTGCCAGCAGCGTATTAGCGGGAGGGAACGCCCACGAGCAGTACTTC. Translation gives CASSVLAGGNAHEQYF. The whole variable domain, filled in from reference TRBV9 and TRBJ2-7, reads DSGVTQTPKHLITATGQRVTLRCSPRSGDLSVYWYQQSLDQGLQFLIQYYNGEERAKGNILERFSAQQFPDLHSELNLSSLELGDSALYFCASSVLAGGNAHEQYFGPGTRLTVT.

The rearrangement uses TRBV19 and TRBJ1-6; D is possibly TRBD1 (5 bases). The CDR3 contains 13 residues. Looked up from germline, CDR1 is LNHDA and CDR2 is SQIVND (reference sequence). With 6 bases removed from V and 7 bases from J, the gap between germline ends came to 10 bases. CDR3 in DNA: TGTGCCAGTAGACAGGACACAAATTCACCCCTCCACTTT. This codes for CASRQDTNSPLHF.

The genes are TRBV7-2 and TRBJ1-2; TRBD1 might be the D (5 bases). Germline CDR1 is SGHTA and CDR2 is FQGNSA. V was trimmed by 4 bases and J by 8 bases, leaving 17 bases between them. This CDR3 comprises 14 residues. The CDR3 DNA follows: TGTGCCAGCAGCTCCCGGGGAGGGACTAGGGGCTACACCTTC. Amino acid sequence: CASSSRGGTRGYTF.

The rearrangement joins TRBV28 to TRBJ1-1; D possibly corresponds to TRBD1 (6 bases). With 2 bases removed from V and 4 bases from J, the gap between germline ends came to 17 bases. In germline, CDR1 is MDHEN, CDR2 SYDVKM. This CDR3 comprises 16 residues. The CDR3 region has the DNA TGTGCCAGCAGTTTAATCCCCCTACGAGGGGGCACTGAAGCTTTCTTT. This encodes CASSLIPLRGGTEAFF.

The chain is built from TRBV24-1 and TRBJ2-1; 12 bases align to TRBD2. There are 16 residues in the CDR3. V was clipped by 4 bases and J by 5 bases; unmatched bases: 5. In germline, CDR1 is KGHDR, CDR2 SFDVKD. CDR3 coding DNA: TGTGCCACCAGTGACCCCACTAGCGGGAGGAACAATGAGCAGTTCTTC. This sequence encodes CATSDPTSGRNNEQFF.

V is TRBV28 and J is TRBJ1-2; D perhaps matches TRBD1 (6 bases). The V end lost 5 bases, the J end lost 0 bases, and 10 bases lay between the germline ends. CDR3 length: 14 amino acids. Germline V gene lookup returns CDR1 MDHEN and CDR2 SYDVKM. CDR3 sequence reads: CASSRDITNYGYTF. The CDR3 DNA follows: TGTGCCAGCAGTCGGGACATCACTAACTATGGCTACACCTTC.

The chain links TRBV24-1 to TRBJ2-7; the D is unclear. V lost 2 bases and J 2 bases, leaving 6 bases between the germline ends. Germline V gene sequence: CDR1 KGHDR, CDR2 SFDVKD. The CDR3 is made up of 13 amino acids. The CDR3 coding sequence is TGTGCCACCAGTGATTCGCGGACCTACGAGCAGTACTTC. Its protein is CATSDSRTYEQYF.

This clone was seen only a few times. The chain joins TRBV6-6 to TRBJ2-5; 8 positions agree with TRBD2. Per the germline V gene, CDR1 is MNHNY and CDR2 is SVGAGI (reference sequence). This CDR3 has 16 residues. Germline trimming cut 2 bases from V and 4 bases from J; bases unmatched to any gene: 9. The CDR3 sequence: CASSYGARRGGETQYF. The DNA for the CDR3 is TGTGCCAGCAGTTACGGCGCTAGACGGGGGGGAGAGACCCAGTACTTC.

The rearrangement links TRBV7-2 to TRBJ2-2; D is unclear. V was pared by 6 bases and J by 4 bases, with 12 bases between. Germline CDR1 SGHTA, CDR2 FQGNSA. The CDR3 extends over 14 amino acids. CDR3 DNA: TGTGCCAGCAGTCCGACAACTGCCACCGGGGAGCTGTTTTTT. This gives the protein CASSPTTATGELFF.

The chain combines TRBV19 with TRBJ2-1, with 10 bases fitting TRBD1. The CDR3 is made up of 14 amino acids. Germline-derived CDR1 and CDR2 are LNHDA and SQIVND (reference sequence). V gave up 10 bases and J gave up 8 bases; unmatched junction bases: 11. This CDR3 is CATRDGGQGHEQFF. CDR3 DNA: TGTGCCACCCGAGATGGGGGACAGGGGCATGAGCAGTTCTTC.

This sequence joins TRBV10-3 and TRBJ1-2; 12 bases agree with TRBD1. The CDR3 loop spans 14 amino acids. Germline loops: CDR1 ENHRY, CDR2 SYGVKD. Germline trimming cut 8 bases from V and 5 bases from J; bases unmatched to any gene: 6. In DNA, the CDR3 is TGTGCCATCTATGGGACAGGGGGCGTTTATGGCTACACCTTC. Its protein is CAIYGTGGVYGYTF.

The J gene is TRBJ2-7, the V gene TRBV25-1, with D possibly matching TRBD1 (5 bases). Germline lookup yields CDR1 MGHDK and CDR2 SYGVNS. The CDR3 is 13 residues long. The V gene lost 3 bases and the J gene lost 6 bases, with 12 bases spanning the gap. CDR3 in DNA: TGTGCCAGCAGTGAGCAGGGTACCGGCGAGCAGTACGTC. Its translation is CASSEQGTGEQYV.

This rearrangement joins TRBV11-3 to TRBJ1-5; D perhaps matches TRBD1 (5 bases). Trimming removed 1 base at V and 0 bases at J, with 10 bases between. Germline V gene lookup returns CDR1 SGHNT and CDR2 YENEEA. This CDR3 has 16 amino acids. In nucleotides, the CDR3 is TGTGCCAGCAGCTTAGGACAGCTCTATAGCAATCAGCCCCAGCATTTT. As protein: CASSLGQLYSNQPQHF.

The chain's CDR3 is CASSWEFGTNSGANVLTF. DNA for the CDR3: TGTGCCAGCTCATGGGAATTCGGGACAAACTCTGGGGCCAACGTCCTGACTTTC. The chain recombines TRBV18 with TRBJ2-6; D is possibly TRBD1 (6 bases). V dropped 5 bases and J dropped 0 bases, with 17 bases sitting between them. The germline gives CDR1 KGHSH, CDR2 LQKENI. This CDR3 has 18 residues.

The chain links TRBV14 to TRBJ1-1; 8 nucleotides match TRBD1. V trimming: 4 bases; J trimming: 1 base; junction bases outside the gene matches: 2. The CDR3 extends over 14 amino acids. Germline V gives CDR1 SGHDN, CDR2 FVKESK. The CDR3 loop reads CASSPGQENTEAFF. Here the CDR3 DNA reads TGTGCCAGCAGCCCGGGACAGGAGAACACTGAAGCTTTCTTT.

The rearrangement joins TRBV18 to TRBJ2-5, with D perhaps TRBD2 (5 bases). CDR1 is KGHSH, CDR2 LQKENI, per germline. The CDR3 runs 14 residues. The V and J ends lost 2 bases and 5 bases respectively, with 12 bases between them. The DNA of the CDR3 is TGTGCCAGCTCACCAGCCGGGGAGAGGGAGACCCAGTACTTC. It encodes CASSPAGERETQYF.

The chain is built from TRBV4-1 and TRBJ2-2; perhaps TRBD2 as D (6 bases). The V and J ends lost 1 base and 6 bases respectively, with 21 bases between them. The CDR3 spans 18 residues. Germline V CDR1 and CDR2: MGHRA, YSYEKL. The CDR3 DNA follows: TGCGCCAGCAGCCAAGGGTCCGGGGCGCTAGCGTTCGCCGGGGAGCTGTTTTTT. Its protein product is CASSQGSGALAFAGELFF.

The rearrangement joins TRBV23-1 to TRBJ2-2; 8 positions match TRBD1. TRBV23-1 counts as an open reading frame of uncertain function. This CDR3 spans 18 amino acids. The V segment lost 0 bases and the J segment 4 bases; nucleotides outside the gene matches: 10. CDR3 bases: TGCGCCAGCAGTCAATCTCCAGGGGGCTTTCCCCTCACCGGGGAGCTGTTTTTT. Protein sequence: CASSQSPGGFPLTGELFF.

This clone was counted only a few times. The chain employs TRBV6-5 and TRBJ2-7, with 7 bases aligning to TRBD2. The trim removed 5 bases at V and 0 bases at J, leaving 4 bases unmatched. Germline CDR1 and CDR2: MNHEY and SVGAGI. There are 14 residues in the CDR3. This CDR3 is CASSPASGSYEQYV. CDR3 sequence (DNA): TGTGCCAGCAGTCCGGCTAGCGGCTCCTACGAGCAGTACGTC.

This clone was recorded only once. The chain combines TRBV9 with TRBJ1-3; possible D gene TRBD1, 6 bases. Looked up from germline, CDR1 is SGDLS and CDR2 is YYNGEE. Trimming left V 4 bases short and J 0 bases short, with 17 bases between. The CDR3 is 17 residues long. CDR3: CASSPLDSSFSGNTIYF. Here the CDR3 DNA reads TGTGCCAGCAGCCCCCTGGACAGTTCATTCTCTGGAAACACCATATATTTT.

V gene TRBV9 combines with J gene TRBJ2-2; TRBD2 matches at 10 bases. The CDR3 covers 18 residues. CDR1 SGDLS and CDR2 YYNGEE come from the germline V gene. After removal of 4 bases from V and 4 bases from J, the junction contained 13 bases not matched to a gene. This chain's CDR3 is CASSPRLGLAVFTGELFF. Written as DNA, the CDR3 is TGTGCCAGCAGCCCACGCCTCGGACTAGCGGTGTTCACCGGGGAGCTGTTTTTT.

This clone was picked up one time. The J gene is TRBJ1-5, the V gene TRBV5-1; D is perhaps TRBD1 (6 bases). The CDR3 sequence is 16 residues long. V lost 4 bases to trimming and J lost 0 bases, with 14 bases between them. Germline-derived CDR1 and CDR2 are SGHRS and YFSETQ. CDR3 sequence (DNA): TGCGCCAGCAGCCCCGGACAGTCTAATAGCAATCAGCCCCAGCATTTT. Encoded protein: CASSPGQSNSNQPQHF.

This chain connects TRBV4-1 to TRBJ1-5; the D is unclear. From germline, CDR1 is MGHRA and CDR2 YSYEKL. Deletions cut 6 bases from V and 0 bases from J, with 12 bases between. This CDR3 has 15 amino acids. The CDR3 DNA sequence: TGCGCCAGCAGTAGGGCTGCGGGTAGCAATCAGCCCCAGCATTTT. This codes for CASSRAAGSNQPQHF.

This clone was observed a single time. V and J are TRBV19 and TRBJ2-5; 9 nucleotides align to TRBD2. The CDR3 covers 15 residues. CDR1 and CDR2 (germline): LNHDA, SQIVND (reference sequence). Trimming cost V 3 bases and J 4 bases; bases outside gene matches: 6. The CDR3 coding sequence is TGTGCCAGTAGTATCAAGGGCGGGAGGGGAGAGACCCAGTACTTC. Translating it yields CASSIKGGRGETQYF. Supplemented by reference TRBV19 and TRBJ2-5, the full variable domain reads DGGITQSPKYLFRKEGQNVTLSCEQNLNHDAMYWYRQDPGQGLRLIYYSQIVNDFQKGDIAEGYSVSREKKESFPLTVTSAQKNPTAFYLCASSIKGGRGETQYFGPGTRLLVL.

This clone occurred a few times. This chain joins TRBV2 and TRBJ2-1, with a possible D match to TRBD2 (5 bases). The CDR3 is 13 residues long. Deletions cut 8 bases from V and 1 base from J, with 9 bases between. Germline CDR1 reads SNHLY; CDR2 reads FYNNEI. The CDR3 DNA is TGTGCCAGCGGACTGGCATCCTACAATGAGCAGTTCTTC. This encodes CASGLASYNEQFF. Looking up the rest from reference TRBV2 and TRBJ2-1 gives the full variable domain: EPEVTQTPSHQVTQMGQEVILRCVPISNHLYFYWYRQILGQKVEFLVSFYNNEISEKSEIFDDQFSVERPDGSNFTLKIRSTKLEDSAMYFCASGLASYNEQFFGPGTRLTVL.

This clone was detected only once. V is TRBV6-2 or TRBV6-3 and J is TRBJ2-7; D is uncertain. V was clipped by 4 bases and J by 0 bases, with 7 bases between them. Germline loops: CDR1 MNHEY, CDR2 SVGEGT. The CDR3 runs 13 residues. In DNA form, the CDR3 reads TGTGCCAGCAGTTCCGCGAGCTCCTACGAGCAGTACGTC. This codes for CASSSASSYEQYV.